One and the same sample provided the 27 T cell receptor beta chains below, sequenced in a study of response to subunit inactivated influenza vaccine (dated by TCRdb to between 2017 and 2018). Library preparation employed RT-PCR. The sequencing machine was an Illumina HiSeq 2500. TCRdb took the public reads, trimmed them with fastp at Q25, ran MiXCR for clone calling and kept in-frame beta chains. Entries are consolidated by CDR3 protein sequence, retaining the most common genes and DNA. In this sample the table shows some 540,000 distinct CDR3 sequences, 20% to 25% of which occur a single time. The biggest ten clones account for 2.5% to 3.5% of the sample. The data were also submitted as part of a second study, on T cells expressing NK-cell markers. As noted in the second study: 5'RACE template switching, by which a universal primer site and unique molecular identifiers were added, was used to make TCR beta cDNA libraries.

This sample comprised CD4+ T cells sorted from PBMCs, obtained about 13 days after vaccination. These receptors all come from a man over 45 who received an inactivated influenza vaccine. Donor details come from another sample of the same person, matched by shared clones.

This clonotype was detected ten times or more. The V and J genes are TRBV4-3 and TRBJ2-7; 7 bases agree with TRBD1. Germline trimming cut 5 bases from V and 1 base from J; bases unmatched to any gene: 5. This CDR3 is 14 amino acids long. Germline-derived CDR1 and CDR2 are LGHNA and YSLEER. The CDR3 DNA is TGCGCCAGCAGCAAGGACAGGCTGTCCTACGAGCAGTACTTC. Its protein is CASSKDRLSYEQYF.

This chain joins TRBV5-1 and TRBJ1-4; no reliable D call. The CDR3 covers 14 residues. Germline V CDR1 and CDR2: SGHRS, YFSETQ. V lost 4 bases to trimming and J lost 5 bases, with 12 bases between them. CDR3 protein: CASSPSRVNEKLFF. In DNA, the CDR3 is TGCGCCAGCAGCCCGAGTAGGGTGAATGAAAAACTGTTTTTT.

The chain joins TRBV24-1 to TRBJ2-1; 11 positions agree with TRBD1. The trim removed 3 bases at V and 6 bases at J, leaving 9 bases unmatched. Germline assignment: CDR1 KGHDR and CDR2 SFDVKD. The CDR3 contains 17 residues. CDR3: CATSDPDPDRGLNEQFF. CDR3 DNA: TGTGCCACCAGTGATCCCGACCCGGACAGGGGGCTCAATGAGCAGTTCTTC.

This clonotype was counted many times. The chain carries TRBV24-1 and TRBJ2-5; 12 bases agree with TRBD2. Per germline, CDR1 KGHDR and CDR2 SFDVKD. There are 15 residues in the CDR3. V was pared by 4 bases and J by 3 bases, with 2 bases of the junction left unmatched. As DNA, the CDR3 is TGTGCCACCAGTGACCGACTAGCGGGAGAAGAGACCCAGTACTTC. Its protein product is CATSDRLAGEETQYF.

This clonotype has just a few counts. The chain has TRBV20-1 and TRBJ2-7; 8 nucleotides match TRBD1. The V segment lost 0 bases and the J segment 0 bases; nucleotides outside the gene matches: 7. CDR1 and CDR2 (germline): DFQATT, SNEGSKA (reference sequence). This CDR3 contains 16 residues. CDR3 residues: CSARDLRQGSSYEQYF. The DNA of the CDR3 is TGCAGTGCTAGAGATCTAAGACAGGGGAGCTCCTACGAGCAGTACTTC.

This clonotype was seen a handful of times. The chain joins TRBV12-3 or TRBV12-4 to TRBJ2-3; the match to TRBD1 covers 7 bases. The CDR3 length is 15 residues. The trim removed 1 base at V and 6 bases at J, leaving 7 bases unmatched. This chain's CDR3 is CASSLGSGGFDTQYF. DNA of the CDR3: TGTGCCAGCAGTTTAGGGTCAGGGGGTTTCGATACGCAGTATTTT.

The chain combines TRBV11-2 with TRBJ2-2, with 9 bases aligning to TRBD2. The CDR3 is 17 amino acids. V lost 0 bases and J lost 6; bases outside the gene matches: 8. In germline, CDR1 is SGHAT, CDR2 FQNNGV. CDR3 protein: CASSLEGLAGNAGELFF. The CDR3 DNA sequence: TGTGCCAGCAGCTTAGAGGGGCTAGCGGGAAATGCCGGGGAGCTGTTTTTT.

This clonotype was counted many times. The V call is TRBV5-4, the J call TRBJ2-5; TRBD1 might be the D (5 bases). The V end lost 1 base, the J end lost 2 bases, and 6 bases lay between the germline ends. The CDR3 spans 13 residues. Germline CDR1 and CDR2: SGHNT and YYREEE (reference sequence). CDR3 sequence (DNA): TGTGCCAGCAGCTTGAAGGGGCAAGAGACCCAGTACTTC. Translating it yields CASSLKGQETQYF.

This clonotype was picked up a small number of times. The rearrangement joins TRBV20-1 to TRBJ1-5; D is uncertain. There are 14 residues in the CDR3. The germline gives CDR1 DFQATT, CDR2 SNEGSKA (reference sequence). The germline V and J ends were trimmed by 7 bases and 6 bases, with 19 bases remaining between them. The CDR3 DNA is TGCAGTGTTGGCTACCGGGCCCTCAGTCAGCCCCAGCATTTT. This encodes CSVGYRALSQPQHF.

This clonotype was observed many times. The J gene is TRBJ1-1, the V gene TRBV5-1; weak D call: TRBD1 (5 bases). V lost 0 bases to trimming and J lost 1 base, with 10 bases between them. This CDR3 is 15 amino acids long. In germline, CDR1 is SGHRS, CDR2 YFSETQ. Written as DNA, the CDR3 is TGCGCCAGCAGCTTGGAACAGGCGGCGAACACTGAAGCTTTCTTT. This gives the protein CASSLEQAANTEAFF. The full variable domain, with the rest looked up from reference TRBV5-1 and TRBJ1-1, is KAGVTQTPRYLIKTRGQQVTLSCSPISGHRSVSWYQQTPGQGLQFLFEYFSETQRNKGNFPGRFSGRQFSNSRSEMNVSTLELGDSALYLCASSLEQAANTEAFFGQGTRLTVV.

The J gene is TRBJ1-6, the V gene TRBV12-3 or TRBV12-4, with TRBD1 matching 8 bases. V trimming: 7 bases; J trimming: 6 bases; junction bases outside the gene matches: 8. The CDR3 is 15 amino acids. The CDR3 DNA sequence: TGTGCCAGCACACCCGGGGACAGGAGTAATTCACCCCTCCACTTT. Translation: CASTPGDRSNSPLHF.

The gene calls are TRBV2 and TRBJ1-2; D not certain. This CDR3 region has 14 residues. Germline CDR1 SNHLY, CDR2 FYNNEI. V lost 7 bases and J 2 bases, leaving 14 bases between the germline ends. The CDR3 loop reads CASKSTTLNYGYTF. The CDR3, as DNA: TGTGCCAGCAAGTCAACCACTTTAAACTATGGCTACACCTTC.

The V call is TRBV4-3, the J call TRBJ2-7; 7 nucleotides align to TRBD1. The trim removed 2 bases at V and 2 bases at J, leaving 3 bases unmatched. The CDR3 covers 14 residues. CDR1 is LGHNA and CDR2 is YSLEER in the germline V gene. The CDR3 DNA reads as TGCGCCAGCAGCCAACACAGGGGACCCTACGAGCAGTACTTC. This sequence encodes CASSQHRGPYEQYF.

The DNA of the CDR3 is TGTGCCAGCAGGGCGGGACAGGTGAACACTGAAGCTTTCTTT. Amino acids: CASRAGQVNTEAFF. V usage is TRBV12-3 or TRBV12-4 and J usage is TRBJ1-1; TRBD1 aligns across 8 bases. V dropped 6 bases and J dropped 0; count of bases not matched to a gene: 3. The CDR3 runs 14 residues.

V gene TRBV7-9 combines with J gene TRBJ2-5; possibly TRBD2 for D (6 bases). This CDR3 has 14 residues. Germline CDR1 reads SEHNR; CDR2 reads FQNEAQ (reference sequence). Deletions cut 6 bases from V and 5 bases from J, with 16 bases between. CDR3 bases: TGTGCCAGCAGATCCCGGGACTCGACGGAGACCCAGTACTTC. It translates to CASRSRDSTETQYF.

This clonotype was counted many times. The chain links TRBV29-1 to TRBJ1-5; D unresolved. There are 14 residues in the CDR3. The ends were cut back, 6 bases at V and 3 bases at J, with 15 bases in the middle. Germline V gives CDR1 SQVTM, CDR2 ANQGSEA. CDR3 coding DNA: TGCAGCGTCGCTACCGGGCTTGACAATCAGCCCCAGCATTTT. Translating gives CSVATGLDNQPQHF.

CDR3 loop: CASSLVPSETQYF. CDR3 nucleotide sequence: TGCGCCAGCAGCTTGGTCCCGAGTGAGACCCAGTACTTC. This chain links TRBV5-1 with TRBJ2-5; D remains unclear. V dropped 0 bases and J dropped 5 bases, with 8 bases sitting between them. Germline assignment: CDR1 SGHRS and CDR2 YFSETQ. This CDR3 has 13 amino acids.

This clonotype was seen more than once but under ten times. V and J are TRBV20-1 and TRBJ2-3, with 9 bases fitting TRBD1. The CDR3 extends over 14 amino acids. Trimming took 6 bases from V and 4 from J; bases not matched to a gene: 8. Germline V gene data show CDR1 as DFQATT and CDR2 as SNEGSKA (reference sequence). CDR3 sequence: CSAIRDRAPDTQYF. The CDR3 region has the DNA TGCAGTGCAATCCGGGACAGGGCCCCAGATACGCAGTATTTT.

This clonotype was counted between two and nine times. The V and J genes are TRBV9 and TRBJ1-1, with D hard to call. This CDR3 has 16 amino acids. V was trimmed by 3 bases and J by 0 bases, leaving 15 bases between them. Germline CDR1 SGDLS, CDR2 YYNGEE. The CDR3 protein is CASSEGQEFMNTEAFF. The CDR3 bases are TGTGCCAGCAGCGAGGGTCAGGAATTTATGAACACTGAAGCTTTCTTT.

This chain joins TRBV7-2 and TRBJ1-5; D remains ambiguous. The V end was cut by 3 bases, the J end by 0 bases, with 12 bases between. The CDR3 runs 16 residues. Germline assignment: CDR1 SGHTA and CDR2 FQGNSA. CDR3 residues: CASSFHRRGSNQPQHF. CDR3 coding DNA: TGTGCCAGCAGCTTCCATAGACGGGGTAGCAATCAGCCCCAGCATTTT.

A few counts support this clonotype. The J gene is TRBJ2-2, the V gene TRBV7-6; TRBD1 is a possible D gene (5 bases). The CDR3 spans 16 residues. Germline V gives CDR1 SGHVS, CDR2 FNYEAQ. Trimming pared 3 bases from V and 0 bases from J, leaving 11 bases between. CDR3 sequence (DNA): TGTGCCAGCAGCTTGGAAGTCAGGGCGAACACCGGGGAGCTGTTTTTT. It encodes CASSLEVRANTGELFF.

V gene TRBV28 combines with J gene TRBJ2-7; TRBD1 aligns across 11 bases. The CDR3 extends over 14 amino acids. Germline CDR1 and CDR2: MDHEN and SYDVKM. V shed 7 bases, J shed 5 bases, and the junction held 7 bases outside the gene matches. The CDR3 sequence is CASTPGQGVHEQYF. CDR3 sequence (DNA): TGTGCCAGCACCCCGGGACAGGGGGTCCACGAGCAGTACTTC.

Only a few counts were recorded for this clonotype. The V gene is TRBV28, the J gene TRBJ1-1, with 8 nucleotides matching TRBD1. Unmatched junction bases numbered 9, after V lost 5 bases and J lost 4 bases. The CDR3 is 15 residues long. Germline CDR1 is MDHEN and CDR2 is SYDVKM. DNA for the CDR3: TGTGCCAGCAGTCCCGGGACAGGCCAGGGCACTGAAGCTTTCTTT. It yields the protein CASSPGTGQGTEAFF.

The V gene is TRBV6-1, the J gene TRBJ2-7; maybe TRBD1 (6 bases). Germline CDR1 MNHNS, CDR2 SASEGT. The CDR3 sequence is 13 residues long. Trimming removed 6 bases from V and 2 bases from J, with 11 bases in between. The CDR3 DNA reads as TGTGCCAGCAGAAGGGACACCACCTACGAGCAGTACTTC. This encodes CASRRDTTYEQYF.

V gene TRBV7-2 combines with J gene TRBJ2-5, with D maybe TRBD2 (6 bases). This CDR3 contains 16 residues. The V end lost 1 base, the J end lost 2 bases, and 14 bases lay between the germline ends. From germline, CDR1 is SGHTA and CDR2 FQGNSA. CDR3 sequence (DNA): TGTGCCAGCAGCTTAGATGGGGGAGCGGGTCAAGAGACCCAGTACTTC. Protein: CASSLDGGAGQETQYF.

The chain has TRBV30 and TRBJ2-7; D gene uncertain. Germline values: CDR1 GTSNPN, CDR2 SVGIG (reference sequence). Trimming removed 4 bases at V and 2 bases at J, with 9 bases between. The length of the CDR3 is 12 residues. CDR3 in DNA: TGTGCCTGGAAGGCGGACGCCTACGAGCAGTACTTC. Amino acid sequence: CAWKADAYEQYF. The full variable domain, with the rest looked up from reference TRBV30 and TRBJ2-7, is SQTIHQWPATLVQPVGSPLSLECTVEGTSNPNLYWYRQAAGRGLQLLFYSVGIGQISSEVPQNLSASRPQDRQFILSSKKLLLSDSGFYLCAWKADAYEQYFGPGTRLTVT.

J is TRBJ1-2 and V is TRBV6-5; TRBD1 matches at 7 bases. This CDR3 is built from 14 residues. Germline loops: CDR1 MNHEY, CDR2 SVGAGI. The ends lost 4 bases at V and 7 bases at J; junction bases unmatched: 9. Here the CDR3 DNA reads TGTGCCAGCAGTTCTATGACAGGGAAAAGTGGCTACACCTTC. It yields the protein CASSSMTGKSGYTF.